A single sample gave rise to the 9 T cell receptor beta chains below, sequenced in a study of regulatory T cells in long-lasting Graves disease. Assembly of TCR beta libraries relied on iRepertoire HTBI primers together with Arm-PCR of CDR3 regions. TCRdb itself ran the multiplex PCR reads through MiXCR, one entry per CDR3 protein. The sample consists of 550,000 or so distinct CDR3 sequences, approximately 12% of them appearing once. The time point: newly diagnosed GD, antithyroid drugs for less than 3 months. The TCR library was made from RNA extracted from PBMCs. The same data also contributed to another study, on T cells in Graves' hyperthyroidism and ophthalmopathy.

The sequences come from peripheral blood mononuclear cells (PBMCs), collected at new diagnosis, from a patient treated with antithyroid drugs. These receptors all stem from a woman younger than 45 with Graves disease.

The chain links TRBV29-1 to TRBJ2-3; D call uncertain. Germline CDR1 is SQVTM and CDR2 is ANQGSEA. V was clipped by 4 bases and J by 6 bases, with 17 bases between them. The CDR3 contains 14 residues. The CDR3: CSVANIENKDTQYF. In DNA, the CDR3 is TGCAGCGTTGCCAATATCGAGAACAAGGATACGCAGTATTTT.

This clonotype was seen repeatedly, ten times or more. The chain joins TRBV2 to TRBJ1-1; no clear D gene. CDR1 and CDR2 (germline): SNHLY, FYNNEI. The germline V and J ends were trimmed by 5 bases and 2 bases, with 12 bases remaining between them. The CDR3 is 14 residues long. The CDR3 bases are TGTGCCAGCAGTCAATCCTTGAAAAACACTGAAGCTTTCTTT. It yields the protein CASSQSLKNTEAFF. Complete variable domain (other parts from reference TRBV2 and TRBJ1-1): EPEVTQTPSHQVTQMGQEVILRCVPISNHLYFYWYRQILGQKVEFLVSFYNNEISEKSEIFDDQFSVERPDGSNFTLKIRSTKLEDSAMYFCASSQSLKNTEAFFGQGTRLTVV.

V gene TRBV19 combines with J gene TRBJ1-5; 8 bases map to TRBD1. The CDR3 totals 15 residues. Germline lookup yields CDR1 LNHDA and CDR2 SQIVND (reference sequence). V lost 6 bases and J lost 5; bases outside the gene matches: 9. CDR3 loop: CASSPDRGWDQPQHF. As DNA, the CDR3 is TGTGCCAGTAGCCCAGACAGGGGATGGGATCAGCCCCAGCATTTT.

This clonotype turned up a few times. The chain carries TRBV10-3 and TRBJ2-1, with D unclear. The CDR3 runs 16 residues. The ends were cut back, 4 bases at V and 7 bases at J, with 20 bases in the middle. The germline V gene has CDR1 ENHRY and CDR2 SYGVKD. The CDR3 region has the DNA TGTGCCATCAGTGCCGGTTGGGATCCTGGGTCGAATGAGCAGTTCTTC. Its protein product is CAISAGWDPGSNEQFF.

The chain recombines TRBV9 with TRBJ2-1, with no clear D. CDR1 and CDR2 (germline): SGDLS, YYNGEE. The CDR3 has 15 amino acids. Deletions cut 3 bases from V and 6 bases from J, with 16 bases between. CDR3 sequence reads: CASSGSPGPTNEQFF. DNA of the CDR3: TGTGCCAGCAGCGGGTCTCCGGGTCCCACCAATGAGCAGTTCTTC.

In its sample, this clonotype was seen many times. This chain uses TRBV18 with TRBJ2-3, with 10 bases aligning to TRBD2. V was pared by 1 base and J by 0 bases, with 4 bases of the junction left unmatched. This CDR3 has 17 amino acids. The germline V gene encodes CDR1 KGHSH and CDR2 LQKENI. The CDR3 coding sequence is TGTGCCAGCTCACCACTAGCGGGAGGTTTCAGCACAGATACGCAGTATTTT. It codes for CASSPLAGGFSTDTQYF.

In its sample, this clonotype was seen a few times. The chain is built from TRBV7-9 and TRBJ2-3, with 11 bases matching TRBD2. The trim removed 2 bases at V and 1 base at J, leaving 8 bases unmatched. The CDR3 runs to 18 residues. The germline V gene has CDR1 SEHNR and CDR2 FQNEAQ (reference sequence). The CDR3 protein is CASSLLIAGGPGTDTQYF. The DNA for the CDR3 is TGTGCCAGCAGCTTATTGATAGCGGGAGGGCCCGGCACAGATACGCAGTATTTT. Together with reference TRBV7-9 and TRBJ2-3, the CDR3 gives the full variable domain: DTGVSQNPRHKITKRGQNVTFRCDPISEHNRLYWYRQTLGQGPEFLTYFQNEAQLEKSRLLSDRFSAERPKGSFSTLEIQRTEQGDSAMYLCASSLLIAGGPGTDTQYFGPGTRLTVL.

The J gene is TRBJ1-1, the V gene TRBV6-1, with 9 bases lining up with TRBD1. Germline V gene data show CDR1 as MNHNS and CDR2 as SASEGT. V shed 6 bases and J 4 bases; nucleotides not matched to a gene: 9. The CDR3 loop spans 15 amino acids. The CDR3 DNA follows: TGTGCCAGCAGGGCCCTCGGGACAGGGCTCACTGAAGCTTTCTTT. This sequence encodes CASRALGTGLTEAFF.

This clonotype was counted a few times. This chain uses TRBV30 with TRBJ2-7, with a tentative D call TRBD1 (8 bases). The CDR3 is 14 amino acids. V lost 2 bases and J lost 5, with 16 bases in between. CDR1 GTSNPN and CDR2 SVGIG come from the germline V gene (reference sequence). The CDR3 DNA reads TGTGCCTGGAGTTACAGGGGGGGGTCGGACGAGCAGTACTTC. This translates into CAWSYRGGSDEQYF.